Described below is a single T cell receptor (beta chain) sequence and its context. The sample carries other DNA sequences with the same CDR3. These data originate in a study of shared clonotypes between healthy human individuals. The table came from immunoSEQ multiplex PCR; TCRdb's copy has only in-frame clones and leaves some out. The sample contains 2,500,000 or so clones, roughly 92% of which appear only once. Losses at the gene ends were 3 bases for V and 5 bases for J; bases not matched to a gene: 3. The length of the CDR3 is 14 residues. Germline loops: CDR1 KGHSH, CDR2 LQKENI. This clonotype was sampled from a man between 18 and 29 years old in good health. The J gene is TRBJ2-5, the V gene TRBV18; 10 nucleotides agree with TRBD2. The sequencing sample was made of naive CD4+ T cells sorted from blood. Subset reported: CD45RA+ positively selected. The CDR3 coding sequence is TGTGCCAGCTCACCGTCGACTAGCGGGGAGACCCAGTACTTC. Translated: CASSPSTSGETQYF.